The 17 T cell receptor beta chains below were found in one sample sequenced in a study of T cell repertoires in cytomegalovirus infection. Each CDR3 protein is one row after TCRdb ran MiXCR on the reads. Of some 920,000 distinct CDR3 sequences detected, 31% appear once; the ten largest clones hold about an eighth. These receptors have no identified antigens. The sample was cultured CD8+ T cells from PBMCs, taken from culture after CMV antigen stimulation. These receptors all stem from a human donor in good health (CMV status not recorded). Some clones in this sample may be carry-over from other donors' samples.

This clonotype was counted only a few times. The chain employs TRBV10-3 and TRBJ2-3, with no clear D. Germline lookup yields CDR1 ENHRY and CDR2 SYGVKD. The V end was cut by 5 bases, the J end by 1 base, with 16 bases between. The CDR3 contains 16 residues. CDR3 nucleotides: TGTGCCATCAGTTATTCCGATCGGACGGGCACAGATACGCAGTATTTT. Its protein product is CAISYSDRTGTDTQYF.

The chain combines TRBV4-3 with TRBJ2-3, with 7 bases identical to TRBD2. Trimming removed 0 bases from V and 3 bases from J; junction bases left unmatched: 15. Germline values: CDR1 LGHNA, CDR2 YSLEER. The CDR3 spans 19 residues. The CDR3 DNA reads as TGCGCCAGCAGCCAAGATACGGTCCCGTCGGGGCGGGGGACAGATACGCAGTATTTT. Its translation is CASSQDTVPSGRGTDTQYF.

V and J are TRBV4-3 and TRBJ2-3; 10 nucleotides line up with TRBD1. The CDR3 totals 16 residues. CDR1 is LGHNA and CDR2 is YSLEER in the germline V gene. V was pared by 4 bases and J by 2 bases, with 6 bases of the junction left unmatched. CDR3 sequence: CASSPTGTGVTDTQYF. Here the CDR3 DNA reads TGCGCCAGCAGCCCAACCGGGACAGGGGTCACAGATACGCAGTATTTT.

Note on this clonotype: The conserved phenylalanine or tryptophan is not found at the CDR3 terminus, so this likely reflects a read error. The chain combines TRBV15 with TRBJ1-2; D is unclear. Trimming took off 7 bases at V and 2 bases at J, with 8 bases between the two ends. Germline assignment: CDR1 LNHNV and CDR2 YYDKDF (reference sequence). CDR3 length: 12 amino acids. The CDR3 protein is CATNDINYGYTI. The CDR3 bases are TGTGCCACCAACGACATAAACTATGGCTACACCATC.

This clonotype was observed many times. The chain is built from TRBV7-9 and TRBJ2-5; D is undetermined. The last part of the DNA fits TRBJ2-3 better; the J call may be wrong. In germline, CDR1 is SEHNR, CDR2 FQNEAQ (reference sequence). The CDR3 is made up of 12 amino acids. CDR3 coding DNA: TGTGCCAGCAGCTTAGGCGGCCGAACGCAGTATTTT. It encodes CASSLGGRTQYF.

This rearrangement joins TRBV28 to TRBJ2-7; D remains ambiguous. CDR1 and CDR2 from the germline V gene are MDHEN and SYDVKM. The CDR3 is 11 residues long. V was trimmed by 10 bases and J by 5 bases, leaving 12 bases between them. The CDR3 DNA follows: TGTGCCACTTCTGAGGTCGACGAGCAGTACGTC. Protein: CATSEVDEQYV.

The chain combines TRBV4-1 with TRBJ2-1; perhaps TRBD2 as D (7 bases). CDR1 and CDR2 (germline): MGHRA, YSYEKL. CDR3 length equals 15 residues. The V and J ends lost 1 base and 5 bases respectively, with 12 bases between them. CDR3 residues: CASSQVGGVDNEQFF. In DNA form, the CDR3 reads TGCGCCAGCAGCCAAGTAGGGGGGGTGGACAATGAGCAGTTCTTC.

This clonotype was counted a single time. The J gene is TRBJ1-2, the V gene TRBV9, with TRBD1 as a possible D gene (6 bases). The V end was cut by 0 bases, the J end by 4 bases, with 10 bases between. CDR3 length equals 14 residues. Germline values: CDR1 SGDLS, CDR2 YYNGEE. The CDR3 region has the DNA TGTGCCAGCAGCGTAGGGGACACCGGCTATGGCTACACCTTC. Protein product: CASSVGDTGYGYTF.

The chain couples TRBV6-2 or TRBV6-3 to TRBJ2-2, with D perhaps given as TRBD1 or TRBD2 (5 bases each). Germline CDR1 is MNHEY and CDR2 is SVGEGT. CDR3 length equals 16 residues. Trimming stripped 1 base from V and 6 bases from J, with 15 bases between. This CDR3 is CASSYLWDPVPGELFF. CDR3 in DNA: TGTGCCAGCAGTTACTTATGGGACCCTGTCCCCGGGGAGCTGTTTTTT.

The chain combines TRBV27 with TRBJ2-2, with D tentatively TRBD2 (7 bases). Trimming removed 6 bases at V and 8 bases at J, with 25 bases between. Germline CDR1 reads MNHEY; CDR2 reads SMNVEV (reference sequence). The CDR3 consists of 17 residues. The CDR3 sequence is CASSLGAGAPEEGELFF. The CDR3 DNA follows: TGTGCCAGCAGCCTAGGGGCGGGGGCCCCGGAGGAAGGGGAGCTGTTTTTT.

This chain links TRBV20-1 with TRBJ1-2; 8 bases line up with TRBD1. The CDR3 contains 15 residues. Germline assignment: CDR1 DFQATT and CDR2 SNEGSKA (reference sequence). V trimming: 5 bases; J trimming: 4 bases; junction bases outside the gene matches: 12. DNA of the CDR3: TGCAGTGCTTTAGCGGGACAGGTACCACGCTATGGCTACACCTTC. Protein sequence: CSALAGQVPRYGYTF.

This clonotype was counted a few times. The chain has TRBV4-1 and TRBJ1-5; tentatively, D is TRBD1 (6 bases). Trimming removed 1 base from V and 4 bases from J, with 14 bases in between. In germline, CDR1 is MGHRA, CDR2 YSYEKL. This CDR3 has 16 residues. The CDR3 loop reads CASSQGWDTYNQPQHF. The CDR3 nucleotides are TGCGCCAGCAGCCAAGGATGGGACACGTATAATCAGCCCCAGCATTTT.

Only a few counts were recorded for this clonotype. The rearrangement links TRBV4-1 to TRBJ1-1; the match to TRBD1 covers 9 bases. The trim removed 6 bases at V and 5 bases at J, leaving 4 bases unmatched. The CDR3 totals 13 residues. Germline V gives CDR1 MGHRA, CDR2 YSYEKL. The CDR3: CASRGQGITEAFF. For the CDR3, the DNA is TGCGCCAGCAGGGGACAGGGAATTACTGAAGCTTTCTTT.

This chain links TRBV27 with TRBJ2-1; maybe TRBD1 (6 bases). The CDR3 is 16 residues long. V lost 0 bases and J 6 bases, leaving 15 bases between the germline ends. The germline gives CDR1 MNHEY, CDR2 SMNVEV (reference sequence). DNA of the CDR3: TGTGCCAGCAGTTTATCGTTGATGTTCAGGGGCAATGAGCAGTTCTTC. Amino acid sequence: CASSLSLMFRGNEQFF.

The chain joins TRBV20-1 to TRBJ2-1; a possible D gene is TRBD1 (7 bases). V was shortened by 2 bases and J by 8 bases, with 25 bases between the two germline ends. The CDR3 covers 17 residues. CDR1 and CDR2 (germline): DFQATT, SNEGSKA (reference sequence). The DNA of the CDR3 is TGCAGTGCTAGACGCGGGACAGACGATTCTGATTCCCATGAGCAGTTCTTC. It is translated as CSARRGTDDSDSHEQFF.

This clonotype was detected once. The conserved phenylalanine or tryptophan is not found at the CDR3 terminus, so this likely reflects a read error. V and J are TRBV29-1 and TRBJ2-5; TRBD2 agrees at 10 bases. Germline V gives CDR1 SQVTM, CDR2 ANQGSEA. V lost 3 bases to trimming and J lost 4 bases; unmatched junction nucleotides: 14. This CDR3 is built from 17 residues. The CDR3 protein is CSVDTSTAGGPRETQYC. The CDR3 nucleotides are TGCAGCGTTGACACCTCCACAGCGGGGGGGCCACGAGAGACCCAGTACTGC.

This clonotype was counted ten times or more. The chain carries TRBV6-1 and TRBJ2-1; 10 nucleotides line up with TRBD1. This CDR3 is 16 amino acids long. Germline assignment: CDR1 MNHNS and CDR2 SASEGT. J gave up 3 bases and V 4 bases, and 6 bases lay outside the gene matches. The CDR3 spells CASSAPGQGYYNEQFF. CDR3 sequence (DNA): TGTGCCAGCAGTGCCCCGGGACAGGGGTACTACAATGAGCAGTTCTTC.